The entry that follows covers one T cell receptor beta chain sequence. Its specificity is unknown. The data derive from a study of long-term antiretroviral therapy in people with HIV. Notes on the study in general: Older ART regimens were possibly in use when the blood was collected between the mid-2000s and the late 2010s.

The assay used was immunoSEQ (version v3.0), run at survey level. What sequencing targeted per sample was about 35,000-55,000 T-cell genomes. Generated by immunoSEQ multiplex PCR, the TCRdb table keeps only in-frame clones and is missing some. The repertoire holds some 17,000 clones, with about four fifths as singletons. None of the participants with HIV were treated outside the United States. Germline-derived CDR1 and CDR2 are SGHDT and YYEEEE. Trimming removed 6 bases from V and 4 bases from J, with 15 bases in between. The CDR3 contains 14 residues. The chain couples TRBV5-6 to TRBJ2-3; weak D call: TRBD1 (7 bases). The TCR originated in a man younger than 40 with HIV. The sample in question was unsorted PBMCs, obtained at the start of antiretroviral therapy. In DNA form, the CDR3 reads TGTGCCAGCACCCTAGGAGGGGGCCCAGATACGCAGTATTTT. It encodes CASTLGGGPDTQYF.